Sequencing of this T cell receptor (beta chain) was carried out in a study of blood T cell repertoires in COVID-19. Data came from immunoSEQ multiplex PCR; TCRdb stores just in-frame clones and leaves some out. Of some 170,000 clones in the sample, 75% to 90% are singletons; the top ten hold around 6.3%. The V and J ends lost 5 bases and 1 base, in that order; junction bases with no gene match: 2. CDR3 length equals 13 residues. Germline CDR1 and CDR2: SGHNT and YYREEE (reference sequence). This chain links TRBV5-4 with TRBJ2-7, with 8 nucleotides matching TRBD2. The receptor was isolated from a woman in her thirties or forties with COVID-19, enrolled during active disease. Sequencing input: peripheral blood. The DNA of the CDR3 is TGTGCCAGCAGAGCGGGGGCGTCCTACGAGCAGTACTTC. It translates to CASRAGASYEQYF.